This TCR beta chain came from a study of blood T cell repertoires in COVID-19 (dated by TCRdb to about 2020). Background on the whole study: Collaborator samples came from the United States, Italy and Spain and covered acute and convalescent phases of COVID-19. The material from the prospective study consisted of cDNA or gDNA derived from T cells, B-cell-depleted T cells, or PBMCs. Deeply sampled blood TCRbeta repertoires from subjects exposed to, actively infected with, or recovered from COVID-19 were included in the dataset. A freely available public database, intended as a resource for researchers studying the immune response to SARS-CoV-2, is where the repertoires were released. The samples were drawn from the first 160 participants of the ongoing ImmuneRACE study and from over a thousand subjects provided by 6 global collaborators. A de-identified subject ID, COVID-19 status, age in years and sex were almost always included in the sample metadata. Where HLA class I and class II types were available, the types were taken from metadata supplied by the sample provider, not from assay-based typing. Study-wide findings and limitations: How much clinical and demographic metadata was included differed by source and by participant, and the metadata was provided uncurated.

The immunoSEQ Assay, a bias-controlled multiplex PCR, was used to amplify TCRbeta CDR3 regions from genomic DNA. For the original study's pipeline: The number of nucleated cells in each sample was estimated by amplification of reference gene primers within the assay. To quantify the absolute abundance of each unique TCRbeta CDR3 rearrangement, sequence reads were collapsed and filtered. For each sample, productive Simpson clonality was calculated as the square root of Simpson's diversity index across productive rearrangements. TCRdb provides this immuneACCESS table in a form limited to in-frame rearrangements. Some clones are lacking; in checked studies, under half of them reflect an unresolved V gene, and why the rest are absent is not known. The D gene and trimming were derived from the DNA, and the V and J assignments and clone size from that table. For this sample there are about 140,000 clones; roughly 80% appear just once. The ten most abundant clones make up around 17% of the sample.

To note about this clone: The specificity of this receptor is unknown. It has no much larger one-base neighbor in the sample; base qualities were not kept.

The CDR3 runs 14 amino acids, cysteine and phenylalanine included. Only the CDR3 portion is preserved as DNA: 42 bases, with reading frame beginning at the first base. Looking up the germline V gene yields CDR1 SGHRS and CDR2 YFSETQ. Deletion took 0 bases off V and 0 bases off J, with a span of 6 bases between the germline ends. The collaborating institutions used their own protocols to collect whole blood in K2EDTA tubes. For TCRbeta analysis, collaborators shipped samples as frozen whole blood, isolated PBMCs, or DNA extracted from either of those sample types. The sequence is built from TRBV5-1 and TRBJ1-1; the D gene cannot be named for sure. Material for sequencing was peripheral blood. The sequence was collected from a man aged 45 to 65 with acute or convalescent COVID-19. The bases are TGCGCCAGCAGCTTGGGAGACATGAACACTGAAGCTTTCTTT. The translation is CASSLGDMNTEAFF.